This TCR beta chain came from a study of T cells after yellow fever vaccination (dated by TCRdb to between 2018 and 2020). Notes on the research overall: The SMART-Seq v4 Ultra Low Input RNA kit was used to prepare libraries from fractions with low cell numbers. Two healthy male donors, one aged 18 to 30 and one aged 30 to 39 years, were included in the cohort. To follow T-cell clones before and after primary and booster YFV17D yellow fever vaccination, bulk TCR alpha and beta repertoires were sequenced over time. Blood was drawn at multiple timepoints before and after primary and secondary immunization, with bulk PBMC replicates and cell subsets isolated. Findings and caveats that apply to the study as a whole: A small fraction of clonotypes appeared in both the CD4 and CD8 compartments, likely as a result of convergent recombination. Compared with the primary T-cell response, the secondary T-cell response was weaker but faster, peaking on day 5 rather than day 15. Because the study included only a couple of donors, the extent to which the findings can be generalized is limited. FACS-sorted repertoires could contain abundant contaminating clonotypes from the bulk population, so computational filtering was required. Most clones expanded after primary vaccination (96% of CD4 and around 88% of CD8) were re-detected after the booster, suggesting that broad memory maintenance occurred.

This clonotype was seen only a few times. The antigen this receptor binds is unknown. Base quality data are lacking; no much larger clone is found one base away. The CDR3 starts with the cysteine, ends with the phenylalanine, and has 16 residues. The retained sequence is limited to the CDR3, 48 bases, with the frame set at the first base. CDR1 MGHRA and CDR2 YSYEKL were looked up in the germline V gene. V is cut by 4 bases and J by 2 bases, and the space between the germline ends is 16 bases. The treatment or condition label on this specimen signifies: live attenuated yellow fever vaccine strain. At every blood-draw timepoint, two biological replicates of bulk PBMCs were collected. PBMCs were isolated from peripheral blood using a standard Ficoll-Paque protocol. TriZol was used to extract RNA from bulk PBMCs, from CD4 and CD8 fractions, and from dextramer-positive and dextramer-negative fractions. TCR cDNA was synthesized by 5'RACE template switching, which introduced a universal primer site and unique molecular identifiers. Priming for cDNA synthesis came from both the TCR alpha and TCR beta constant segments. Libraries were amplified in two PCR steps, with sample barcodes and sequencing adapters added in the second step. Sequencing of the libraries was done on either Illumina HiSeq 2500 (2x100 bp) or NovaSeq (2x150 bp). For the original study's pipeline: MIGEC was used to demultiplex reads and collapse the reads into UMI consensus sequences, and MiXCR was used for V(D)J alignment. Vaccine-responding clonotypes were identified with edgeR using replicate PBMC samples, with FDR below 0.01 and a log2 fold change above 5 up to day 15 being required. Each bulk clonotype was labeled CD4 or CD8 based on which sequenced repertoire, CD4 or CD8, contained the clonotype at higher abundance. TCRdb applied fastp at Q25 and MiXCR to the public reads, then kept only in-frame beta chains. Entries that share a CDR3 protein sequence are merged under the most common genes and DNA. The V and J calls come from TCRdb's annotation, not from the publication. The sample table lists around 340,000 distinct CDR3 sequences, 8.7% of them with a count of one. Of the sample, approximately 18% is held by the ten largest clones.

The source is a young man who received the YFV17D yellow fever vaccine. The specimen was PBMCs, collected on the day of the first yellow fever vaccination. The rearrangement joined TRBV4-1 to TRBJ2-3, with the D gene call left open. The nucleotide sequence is TGCGCCAGCAGCCCGCTAGATCGATCTATCACAGATACGCAGTATTTT. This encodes CASSPLDRSITDTQYF.